The sequence of this T cell receptor beta chain was determined in a study of blood T cell repertoires in COVID-19 (dated by TCRdb to 2020 to 2021). Study-level background: Samples from collaborators originated in the United States, Italy and Spain and spanned both the acute and convalescent phases of COVID-19. The dataset comprised deeply sampled blood TCRbeta repertoires from subjects exposed to, actively infected with, or recovered from COVID-19. The material from the prospective study consisted of cDNA or gDNA derived from T cells, B-cell-depleted T cells, or PBMCs. Samples came from the ongoing ImmuneRACE study (first 160 participants) plus 1,254 subjects from 6 global collaborators. Where available, HLA class I and class II types were taken from metadata supplied by the sample provider and were not determined by assay-based typing. The repertoires were made available in a free public database intended to serve as a resource for research on the immune response to SARS-CoV-2. Sample metadata almost always included a de-identified subject ID, COVID-19 status, age in years and sex.

With regard to this clone: The target of this receptor is not known. The record has no base qualities; no much larger clone is one base away.

In the prospective study, participants were 18 to 89 years old, resided in 24 geographic areas of the United States, and were enrolled through a virtual design. Cohort assignment in the prospective study relied on participant-reported clinical history from a screening survey and a study questionnaire. Recovered participants in ImmuneRACE Cohort 3 were defined as having two consecutive negative NP/OP PCR tests, clearance from a healthcare professional, or resolution of symptoms. In the prospective study, whole blood, serum and a nasopharyngeal or oropharyngeal swab were collected from each participant by mobile phlebotomists. Participants in the prospective study had the option to provide additional blood draws and questionnaires over an approximately two-month period. Blood samples from the prospective study were shipped frozen or at room temperature prior to DNA extraction. The paper's findings and limits, for the study overall: The amount of clinical and demographic metadata varied by source and participant and was provided uncurated.

The CDR3 runs 16 amino acids, cysteine and phenylalanine included. The CDR3 DNA has 48 bases and is translated from base 1. For CDR1 and CDR2, the germline V gene lists MGHRA and YSYEKL. The V end gives up 4 bases and the J end 9 bases, leaving 14 bases in the junction not matched to a gene. TCRbeta CDR3 regions were amplified from genomic DNA by means of the immunoSEQ Assay, a bias-controlled multiplex PCR. On the authors' methods: Within the assay, amplification of reference gene primers was used to estimate how many nucleated cells each sample contained. To quantify the absolute abundance of each unique TCRbeta CDR3 rearrangement, sequence reads were collapsed and filtered. For each sample, productive Simpson clonality was calculated as the square root of Simpson's diversity index across productive rearrangements. TCRdb provides this immuneACCESS table in a form limited to in-frame rearrangements. Some clones are lacking; in checked studies, under half of them reflect an unresolved V gene, and why the rest are absent is not known. V, J and clone size are taken as reported in that table, and D and trimming were inferred from the DNA itself. In all, the sample holds over 400,000 clones, and about 85% of those were seen once. Around 7.9% of the sample comes from the top ten.

This receptor chain uses TRBV4-1 and TRBJ2-1; 8 central nucleotides agree with TRBD2. Sequencing input: PBMCs or T cells enriched from blood (not recorded which). This sequence was found in a woman aged 60-75 years who had recovered from COVID-19. The CDR3 corresponds to CASSRQGLAQGGEQFF. The DNA reads TGCGCCAGCAGCCGACAAGGACTAGCTCAGGGAGGTGAGCAGTTCTTC.